The entry that follows covers one T cell receptor (beta chain) sequence. The data belong to a study of blood T cell repertoires in COVID-19. About the study: Acute and convalescent COVID-19 samples came from the United States, Italy and Spain. Sources were T cells, B-cell-depleted T cells, or PBMCs; the material itself was cDNA or gDNA.

Methods used by the authors: It was from reference gene primer amplification that nucleated cell counts were estimated. Using immunoSEQ multiplex PCR, the repertoire was profiled, and TCRdb retains in-frame clones only, with some absent. The D gene and trimming were derived from the DNA, and the V and J assignments and clone size from that table. The table has approximately 44,000 clones, about nine tenths seen once. Source material: peripheral blood. This TCR was recovered from a man between 60 and 75 years old with active COVID-19.

The chain's CDR3 is CASSLGAGGPYEQFF. The DNA for the CDR3 is TGTGCCAGCAGCTTAGGGGCGGGAGGGCCGTATGAGCAGTTCTTC. V and J are TRBV11-2 and TRBJ2-1; 9 bases fit TRBD2. In germline, CDR1 is SGHAT, CDR2 FQNNGV. This CDR3 has 15 residues. V was clipped by 1 base and J by 8 bases; unmatched bases: 6.